The rows below give T cell receptor beta chains drawn from one sample of a study of quantifying T cell responses using KT2 cells. TCRdb reprocessed the UMI-ligation and nested PCR reads with MiXCR, giving one entry per CDR3 protein. This sample has fewer than 50,000 distinct CDR3 sequences, with about 9.9% found just once. The sample was PBMCs spiked with cells of the T cell clone KT2. These receptors were taken from a human donor. Each CDR3 is given with its conserved first and last residue. Each record gives: clone size, V gene, J gene, D gene, CDR3 protein, CDR3 DNA. A D gene is named only where the DNA matches it firmly. Expanded clones are given a class, and other clones once, few, many or no size at all.

-,TRBV10-3,TRBJ2-3,-,CAISGTPITDTQYF,TGTGCCATCAGTGGAACCCCTATCACAGATACGCAGTATTTT
-,TRBV5-1,TRBJ1-1,-,CASSLEVAGHTEAFF,TGCGCCAGCAGCTTAGAAGTGGCAGGACACACTGAAGCTTTCTTT
-,TRBV24-1,TRBJ2-2,TRBD1,CATSELGTAMANTGELFF,TGTGCCACCAGTGAGCTCGGGACAGCTATGGCGAACACCGGGGAGCTGTTTTTT
few,TRBV6-5,TRBJ1-2,TRBD1,CASRTGAGGYTF,TGTGCCAGCAGAACAGGGGCCGGTGGCTACACCTTC
-,TRBV7-6,TRBJ1-4,-,CASSLVGTEKLFF,TGTGCCAGCAGCTTAGTTGGGACAGAAAAACTGTTTTTT
few,TRBV27,TRBJ2-7,TRBD2,CASSPGLAGGPMGEQYF,TGTGCCAGCAGTCCCGGACTAGCGGGAGGGCCGATGGGCGAGCAGTACTTC
few,TRBV29-1,TRBJ2-7,TRBD1,CSVVGQGATYEQYF,TGCAGCGTCGTAGGACAGGGGGCGACCTACGAGCAGTACTTC
medium-sized,TRBV20-1,TRBJ2-7,-,CSARQTYEQYF,TGCAGTGCTAGACAAACCTACGAGCAGTACTTC
-,TRBV20-1,TRBJ1-2,TRBD1,CSARDRGQGGDGYTF,TGCAGTGCTAGAGATCGGGGACAGGGCGGGGATGGCTACACCTTC
many,TRBV2,TRBJ2-3,TRBD1,CASSLQGSTDTQYF,TGTGCCAGCAGTCTACAGGGGAGCACAGATACGCAGTATTTT
few,TRBV28,TRBJ2-7,-,CASSLTPQGGFRYEQYF,TGTGCCAGCAGCCTAACGCCGCAAGGAGGCTTCAGATACGAGCAGTACTTC
few,TRBV20-1,TRBJ2-3,-,CSASPWARGAQYF,TGCAGTGCTAGTCCTTGGGCCCGCGGGGCGCAGTATTTT
few,TRBV7-9,TRBJ2-5,TRBD2,CASSPSAGGQETQYF,TGTGCCAGCAGCCCCTCGGCGGGGGGACAAGAGACCCAGTACTTC
-,TRBV6-1,TRBJ2-7,-,CASTQTYEQYF,TGTGCCAGCACCCAAACATACGAGCAGTACTTC
many,TRBV20-1,TRBJ1-5,-,CSARPRGSNQPQHF,TGCAGTGCTAGACCTAGGGGTAGCAATCAGCCCCAGCATTTT
once,TRBV6-5,TRBJ2-2,-,CASSYHTGELFF,TGTGCCAGCAGTTATCACACCGGGGAGCTGTTTTTT
many,TRBV6-5,TRBJ2-1,TRBD2,CASSRSGLAGYNNEQFF,TGTGCCAGCAGTCGATCGGGACTAGCGGGATATAACAATGAGCAGTTCTTC
few,TRBV6-2/TRBV6-3,TRBJ1-1,TRBD1,CASSYSRDRALAHTEAFF,TGTGCCAGCAGTTACTCGAGGGACAGGGCATTGGCGCACACTGAAGCTTTCTTT
few,TRBV20-1,TRBJ2-1,TRBD2,CSAAGGLASREQFF,TGCAGTGCTGCCGGGGGACTAGCGAGTCGGGAGCAGTTCTTC
-,TRBV10-3,TRBJ2-7,TRBD1,CAISPGQGYEQYF,TGTGCCATCAGCCCGGGACAGGGCTACGAGCAGTACTTC
-,TRBV5-1,TRBJ1-1,-,CASSRGKTPSNTEAFF,TGCGCCAGCAGCAGGGGTAAGACGCCTTCAAACACTGAAGCTTTCTTT
few,TRBV6-1,TRBJ2-7,-,CASSVRALGGSYEQYF,TGTGCCAGCAGTGTTCGGGCCCTAGGTGGGTCCTACGAGCAGTACTTC
many,TRBV2,TRBJ2-3,TRBD1,CASSADRVTDTQYF,TGTGCCAGCAGTGCCGACAGGGTTACAGATACGCAGTATTTT
-,TRBV6-6,TRBJ1-3,TRBD1,CASTDHPGQGAGNTIYF,TGTGCCAGCACCGACCACCCGGGACAGGGGGCAGGAAACACCATATATTTT
many,TRBV27,TRBJ2-3,TRBD2,CASSLSGTSGSAAHTQYF,TGTGCCAGCAGTTTATCGGGGACTAGCGGGAGTGCCGCCCATACGCAGTATTTT
few,TRBV6-6,TRBJ2-3,-,CASTYGGRITDTQYF,TGTGCCAGCACCTATGGGGGGCGCATCACAGATACGCAGTATTTT
-,TRBV20-1,TRBJ2-7,TRBD2,CSAVAAGGGSYEQYF,TGCAGTGCTGTGGCAGCGGGAGGTGGCTCCTACGAGCAGTACTTC
-,TRBV20-1,TRBJ1-6,-,CSASPPGGPLHF,TGCAGTGCTAGCCCCCCGGGGGGACCCCTCCACTTT
-,TRBV29-1,TRBJ2-1,TRBD2,CSVRTSGRGIEQFF,TGCAGCGTTAGGACTAGCGGGAGAGGGATTGAGCAGTTCTTC
many,TRBV29-1,TRBJ2-1,-,CSVARGQYNEQFF,TGCAGCGTTGCGAGGGGTCAATACAATGAGCAGTTCTTC
many,TRBV27,TRBJ2-3,TRBD2,CASSQLAGALQGADTQYF,TGTGCCAGCAGCCAATTAGCGGGGGCCCTACAAGGCGCAGATACGCAGTATTTT
many,TRBV10-3,TRBJ2-7,TRBD1,CAISQRGPTYEQYF,TGTGCCATCAGCCAAAGGGGGCCCACCTACGAGCAGTACTTC
-,TRBV6-5,TRBJ1-5,-,CASSLSRDQPQHF,TGTGCCAGCAGTTTGTCAAGGGACCAGCCCCAGCATTTT
-,TRBV7-2,TRBJ1-1,-,CASSPRSDTEAFF,TGTGCCAGCAGCCCCCGTTCCGACACTGAAGCTTTCTTT
many,TRBV6-5,TRBJ2-5,-,CASSYSRGEGEETQYF,TGTGCCAGCAGTTACTCTCGTGGAGAGGGTGAAGAGACCCAGTACTTC
-,TRBV12-3/TRBV12-4,TRBJ2-7,TRBD2,CASRRGAGGIDEQYF,TGTGCCAGCAGGCGAGGGGCGGGGGGTATCGACGAGCAGTACTTC
many,TRBV5-1,TRBJ2-5,TRBD1,CASSLATGLMEETQYF,TGCGCCAGCAGCTTGGCGACAGGGTTGATGGAGGAGACCCAGTACTTC
-,TRBV9,TRBJ2-3,TRBD2,CASSVVSSGGHTDTQYF,TGTGCCAGCAGCGTAGTTTCTAGCGGGGGACACACAGATACGCAGTATTTT
few,TRBV29-1,TRBJ2-5,TRBD2,CSVDLAGVGETQYF,TGCAGCGTTGACCTAGCGGGAGTCGGGGAGACCCAGTACTTC
-,TRBV20-1,TRBJ2-3,-,CSANWGGTDTQYF,TGCAGTGCTAATTGGGGGGGCACAGATACGCAGTATTTT